This T cell receptor (beta chain) emerged from a study of cytomegalovirus exposure and HLA in healthy donors. As regards this clone: Its antigen is currently unknown.

Assay: immunoSEQ multiplex PCR; the TCRdb copy retains only in-frame clones and omits some. Here the sample spans roughly 100,000 clones, about 94% being singletons. Points from the study as a whole: Subsequent analysis showed first-cohort TCR clusters tending to co-occur in 120 validation repertoires. Researchers catalogued over 150 TCR beta chains as cytomegalovirus-associated. Despite most TCR sequences being rare, some public TCRs occurred in many donors.

Germline-derived CDR1 and CDR2 are SGDLS and YYNGEE. J gave up 2 bases and V 3 bases, and 6 bases lay outside the gene matches. There are 15 residues in the CDR3. Separate from the 666-subject first cohort, the roughly 120-subject validation cohort was the one that the donors belonged to. This sequence joins TRBV9 and TRBJ2-7; 9 nucleotides match TRBD2. The clonotype was recovered from a woman aged 18-29 years in good health and CMV-seronegative. Material: PBMCs. CDR3 residues: CASSAGGRGTYEQYF. The CDR3, as DNA: TGTGCCAGCAGCGCCGGCGGGAGGGGCACCTACGAGCAGTACTTC.